One and the same sample provided the 19 T cell receptor beta chains below, sequenced in a study of T cells in Graves' hyperthyroidism and ophthalmopathy (dated by TCRdb to about 2019). Libraries came from multiplex PCR. Instrument on record: Illumina HiSeq 2000. Amplification of TCR beta CDR3 regions was carried out from RNA transcripts. For the first round of RT-PCR on the TCR CDR3, the HTBI primer set was used together with the Qiagen OneStep RT-PCR kit. TCRdb cleaned the public reads at Q25 with fastp, built clones with MiXCR and kept in-frame beta chains. Each entry is one CDR3 protein sequence, shown with its most common DNA and genes. The sample data list 500,000 to 650,000 distinct CDR3 sequences, and approximately 15% of these were observed just once. Together, the top ten hold approximately 13% of the sample. Sequencing used blood. Receptor source: a woman aged 50 to 60 with Graves' ophthalmopathy.

In its sample, this clonotype was seen a few times. The genes are TRBV28 and TRBJ2-7, with 8 positions matching TRBD2. V was pared by 7 bases and J by 1 base, with 6 bases of the junction left unmatched. Germline V gene sequence: CDR1 MDHEN, CDR2 SYDVKM. CDR3 length: 14 residues. The CDR3 loop is CASISGGVSYEQYF. The CDR3 DNA reads TGTGCCAGCATAAGCGGGGGAGTTTCCTACGAGCAGTACTTC.

This clonotype has just a few counts. Sequence at one end of the junction differs from germline and may be a read error. The CDR3 spells CASSSSRWQTQYF. The CDR3 DNA reads TGTGCTAGCAGCTCCTCGAGGTGGCAGACCCAGTACTTC. This chain joins TRBV7-7 and TRBJ2-5; D not resolved. The CDR3 consists of 13 residues. In germline, CDR1 is SSHAT, CDR2 FNYEAQ (reference sequence).

The CDR3 protein is CASSLNQGGGFIQYF. DNA for the CDR3: TGTGCCAGCAGCTTGAACCAGGGTGGTGGCTTTATTCAGTACTTC. The rearrangement links TRBV7-2 to TRBJ2-4; a weak D match, TRBD1 (5 bases). V was shortened by 3 bases and J by 10 bases, with 19 bases between the two germline ends. The germline V gene has CDR1 SGHTA and CDR2 FQGNSA. The CDR3 covers 15 residues.

A remark on this clonotype: Given a much more abundant clone one base away, this may be a read error. The rearrangement uses TRBV7-2 and TRBJ2-4, with 9 nucleotides matching TRBD2. The V segment lost 5 bases and the J segment 7 bases; nucleotides outside the gene matches: 18. This CDR3 is 18 amino acids long. Germline V lookup: CDR1 SGHTA, CDR2 FQGNSA. The CDR3 DNA reads as TGTGCCAGCAGCCTCACCAGTGGTAGCGGGGGATTGAATAACATTCAGTACTTC. Amino acids: CASSLTSGSGGLNNIQYF.

The chain is built from TRBV11-1 and TRBJ2-5, with 8 bases that match TRBD2. Germline lookup yields CDR1 SGHAT and CDR2 FQDESV (reference sequence). The CDR3 consists of 14 residues. The V segment lost 4 bases and the J segment 4 bases; nucleotides outside the gene matches: 5. CDR3 sequence: CASSSLTSAETQYF. The CDR3 region has the DNA TGTGCCAGCAGCTCATTGACTAGCGCAGAGACCCAGTACTTC.

Details on this clonotype: A much larger clone lies one base from this, so it may be a read error. The genes are TRBV28 and TRBJ2-1; the D is unclear. The CDR3 sequence is 15 residues long. V was shortened by 1 base and J by 5 bases, with 12 bases between the two germline ends. Germline CDR1 reads MDHEN; CDR2 reads SYDVKM. The CDR3 region is CASSLFRIRHNEQFF. As DNA, the CDR3 is TGTGCCAGCAGTTTATTTAGGATTCGCCACAATGAGCAGTTCTTC.

The V call is TRBV19, the J call TRBJ1-5; D is uncertain. CDR1 and CDR2 (germline): LNHDA, SQIVND (reference sequence). The length of the CDR3 is 14 residues. V was shortened by 5 bases and J by 7 bases, with 15 bases between the two germline ends. The CDR3 loop reads CASSWGGLGQPQHF. As DNA, the CDR3 is TGTGCCAGTAGTTGGGGTGGGCTAGGGCAGCCCCAGCATTTT.

There are many counts of this clonotype. The chain recombines TRBV28 with TRBJ2-2, with 9 positions matching TRBD1. This CDR3 is 18 amino acids long. J gave up 1 base and V 4 bases, and 10 bases lay outside the gene matches. The germline V gene has CDR1 MDHEN and CDR2 SYDVKM. The CDR3 reads CASSSSTGGSLNTGELFF. The CDR3 DNA reads TGTGCCAGCAGTTCGTCGACAGGGGGATCCTTGAACACCGGGGAGCTGTTTTTT. The variable domain in full, completed from reference TRBV28 and TRBJ2-2, reads DVKVTQSSRYLVKRTGEKVFLECVQDMDHENMFWYRQDPGLGLRLIYFSYDVKMKEKGDIPEGYSVSREKKERFSLILESASTNQTSMYLCASSSSTGGSLNTGELFFGEGSRLTVL.

Ten or more counts support this clonotype. The chain uses TRBV20-1 and TRBJ2-5; 10 positions match TRBD2. Germline V gene sequence: CDR1 DFQATT, CDR2 SNEGSKA (reference sequence). The CDR3 contains 14 residues. Trimming took 2 bases from V and 5 from J; bases not matched to a gene: 5. The CDR3 DNA sequence: TGCAGTGCTAGACTAGCGGGAGTCCGTGAGACCCAGTACTTC. Residues: CSARLAGVRETQYF.

This sequence joins TRBV27 and TRBJ1-4; TRBD1 aligns across 9 bases. Germline loops: CDR1 MNHEY, CDR2 SMNVEV (reference sequence). The CDR3 runs to 17 residues. Trimming took 7 bases from V and 10 from J; bases not matched to a gene: 19. The CDR3 DNA follows: TGTGCCAGCACCTCCGAGGAATTCGGGACAGGGTCCCGAAAACTGTTTTTT. Protein: CASTSEEFGTGSRKLFF.

J is TRBJ1-1 and V is TRBV29-1; 7 bases align to TRBD1. This CDR3 is built from 13 residues. After removal of 6 bases from V and 1 base from J, the junction contained 5 bases not matched to a gene. Germline CDR1 SQVTM, CDR2 ANQGSEA. The CDR3 spells CSVNRGGNTEAFF. The CDR3 bases are TGCAGCGTAAACAGGGGAGGGAACACTGAAGCTTTCTTT.

The chain has TRBV5-6 and TRBJ2-2, with 7 positions matching TRBD2. CDR1 is SGHDT and CDR2 is YYEEEE in the germline V gene. Germline trimming cut 4 bases from V and 2 bases from J; bases unmatched to any gene: 5. The CDR3 length is 15 residues. The CDR3 coding sequence is TGTGCCAGCAGCGGGGGACTATCTAACACCGGGGAGCTGTTTTTT. This sequence encodes CASSGGLSNTGELFF.

The chain joins TRBV27 to TRBJ2-4; TRBD1 or TRBD2 may be the D gene (5 bases each). Trimming shortened V by 7 bases and J by 4 bases, and 17 bases separated the two germline ends. Germline V CDR1 and CDR2: MNHEY, SMNVEV (reference sequence). The CDR3 runs 15 residues. CDR3 DNA: TGTGCCAGCACGAGATCCGGGACCGGGAAAAACATTCAGTACTTC. This codes for CASTRSGTGKNIQYF.

This clonotype has a count of ten or more. The J gene is TRBJ1-5, the V gene TRBV2; TRBD1 aligns across 9 bases. Germline loops: CDR1 SNHLY, CDR2 FYNNEI. The CDR3 is 15 residues long. V dropped 5 bases and J dropped 6; count of bases not matched to a gene: 8. The DNA of the CDR3 is TGTGCCAGCAGTCTCCGGACAGGGGCAATTCAGCCCCAGCATTTT. Its translation: CASSLRTGAIQPQHF. Using reference TRBV2 and TRBJ1-5 for the parts outside the CDR3, the full variable domain is EPEVTQTPSHQVTQMGQEVILRCVPISNHLYFYWYRQILGQKVEFLVSFYNNEISEKSEIFDDQFSVERPDGSNFTLKIRSTKLEDSAMYFCASSLRTGAIQPQHFGDGTRLSIL.

This clonotype has more than one count but fewer than ten. The chain joins TRBV19 to TRBJ2-1; 12 bases line up with TRBD2. Trimming took 2 bases from V and 3 from J; bases not matched to a gene: 2. CDR1 is LNHDA, CDR2 SQIVND, per germline (reference sequence). The CDR3 sequence is 16 residues long. The CDR3 loop reads CASSILAGGFYNEQFF. DNA for the CDR3: TGTGCCAGTAGTATACTAGCGGGGGGGTTCTACAATGAGCAGTTCTTC.

This clonotype showed up many times. The chain has TRBV2 and TRBJ2-2; a possible D gene is TRBD2 (5 bases). The germline V gene has CDR1 SNHLY and CDR2 FYNNEI. Between the trimmed V and J ends, which lost 2 bases and 7 bases, there was a span of 8 bases. CDR3 length equals 13 residues. CDR3 coding DNA: TGTGCCAGCAGTGAAACAGCGGACGGGGAGCTGTTTTTT. Amino acids: CASSETADGELFF.

This clonotype occurred many times. V usage is TRBV7-2 and J usage is TRBJ1-1; D possibly corresponds to TRBD1 (5 bases). Germline CDR1 is SGHTA and CDR2 is FQGNSA. V lost 0 bases and J 1 base, leaving 6 bases between the germline ends. The length of the CDR3 is 14 residues. The CDR3 protein is CASSLAGENTEAFF. The CDR3 bases are TGTGCCAGCAGCTTAGCAGGGGAGAACACTGAAGCTTTCTTT. Complete variable domain (other parts from reference TRBV7-2 and TRBJ1-1): GAGVSQSPSNKVTEKGKDVELRCDPISGHTALYWYRQSLGQGLEFLIYFQGNSAPDKSGLPSDRFSAERTGGSVSTLTIQRTQQEDSAVYLCASSLAGENTEAFFGQGTRLTVV.

The rearrangement joins TRBV29-1 to TRBJ2-7; no definite D call. The CDR3 has 12 residues. The V end lost 1 base, the J end lost 6 bases, and 10 bases lay between the germline ends. Germline-derived CDR1 and CDR2 are SQVTM and ANQGSEA. The CDR3 DNA reads as TGCAGCGTTGAAGTGAGATTTGGCGAGCAGTACTTC. This gives the protein CSVEVRFGEQYF.

This clonotype was counted at least ten times. The chain recombines TRBV27 with TRBJ2-7, with no clear D. The CDR3 covers 17 residues. The V end lost 6 bases, the J end lost 0 bases, and 21 bases lay between the germline ends. Germline V gene sequence: CDR1 MNHEY, CDR2 SMNVEV (reference sequence). CDR3 nucleotide sequence: TGTGCCAGCAGCAACAGAAGACCCGCCGCGAGCTCCTACGAGCAGTACTTC. Its protein product is CASSNRRPAASSYEQYF.